This TCR beta chain was retrieved from a study of T cells after yellow fever vaccination. Study conclusions and caveats: Across the CD4 and CD8 compartments, a small share of clonotypes was present in both. Boosting was followed by the reappearance of most primary-vaccination clones (just under 97% CD4, about 90% CD8).

From the 5' RACE reads, TCRdb called clonotypes with MiXCR, one entry per CDR3 protein. Of about 330,000 distinct CDR3 sequences in the sample, 7% to 10% are singletons; the top ten hold approximately 18%. Losses at the gene ends were 0 bases for V and 13 bases for J; bases not matched to a gene: 7. The CDR3 has 13 amino acids. Germline CDR1 SGHVS, CDR2 FNYEAQ. This clonotype was detected only a few times. Antigen: not known. The chain combines TRBV7-6 with TRBJ2-5; 8 bases map to TRBD2. The starting material was PBMCs, obtained more than 35 days after the first yellow fever vaccination. This clonotype was obtained from a man aged 18 to 30 who received the YFV17D yellow fever vaccine. The CDR3 spells CASSLANSGVLYF. CDR3 nucleotides: TGTGCCAGCAGCTTAGCTAATAGCGGGGTTCTGTACTTC.